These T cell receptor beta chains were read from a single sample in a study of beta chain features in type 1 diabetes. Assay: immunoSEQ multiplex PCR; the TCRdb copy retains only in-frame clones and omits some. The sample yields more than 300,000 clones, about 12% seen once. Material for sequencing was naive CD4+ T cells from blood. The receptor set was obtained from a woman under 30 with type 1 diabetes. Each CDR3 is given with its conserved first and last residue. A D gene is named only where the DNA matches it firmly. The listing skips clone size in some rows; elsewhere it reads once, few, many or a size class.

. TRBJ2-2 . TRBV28 CASSPLRSGELFF TGTGCCAGCAGTCCCCTCCGGAGCGGGGAGCTGTTTTTT
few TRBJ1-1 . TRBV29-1 CSVRGRMNTEAFF TGCAGCGTTCGAGGTCGTATGAACACTGAAGCTTTCTTT
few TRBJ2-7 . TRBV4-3 CASSQGLQAEYEQYF TGCGCCAGCAGCCAAGGTTTACAGGCCGAGTACGAGCAGTACTTC
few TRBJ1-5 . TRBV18 CASSPLPGQPQHF TGTGCCAGCTCACCGCTACCGGGGCAGCCCCAGCATTTT
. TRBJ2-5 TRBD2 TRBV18 CASSTGTSGVETQYF TGTGCCAGCTCAACCGGGACTAGCGGGGTCGAGACCCAGTACTTC
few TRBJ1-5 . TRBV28 CASSLRVGAGVPQHF TGTGCCAGCAGTTTAAGGGTGGGGGCAGGGGTGCCCCAGCATTTT
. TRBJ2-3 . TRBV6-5 CASSYLLGGTDTQYF TGTGCCAGCAGTTACCTTCTTGGAGGCACAGATACGCAGTATTTT
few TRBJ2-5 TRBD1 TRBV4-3 CASSQGTGKETQYF TGCGCCAGCAGCCAGGGGACAGGAAAAGAGACCCAGTACTTC
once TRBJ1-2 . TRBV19 CASSRVGQNYGYTF TGTGCCAGTAGTAGGGTTGGACAGAACTATGGCTACACCTTC
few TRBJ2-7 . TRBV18 CASSPPSGAPAEQYF TGTGCCAGCTCACCACCCTCGGGAGCCCCTGCTGAGCAGTACTTC
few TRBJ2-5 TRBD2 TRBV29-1 CSVGLAGVAETQYF TGCAGCGTCGGACTAGCGGGAGTCGCGGAGACCCAGTACTTC
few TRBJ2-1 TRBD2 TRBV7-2 CASSPEAWWEGSNEQFF TGTGCCAGCAGCCCCGAGGCTTGGTGGGAGGGAAGCAATGAGCAGTTCTTC
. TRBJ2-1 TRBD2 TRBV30 CAGPEREGGEQFF TGTGCCGGTCCCGAGCGGGAGGGAGGGGAGCAGTTCTTC
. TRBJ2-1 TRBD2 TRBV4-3 CASSRGGYNEQFF TGCGCCAGCAGCCGGGGGGGCTACAATGAGCAGTTCTTC
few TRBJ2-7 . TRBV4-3 CASSQDSRAGTYEQYF TGCGCCAGCAGCCAAGATTCCCGAGCAGGGACCTACGAGCAGTACTTC
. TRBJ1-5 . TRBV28 CASSYVQPNQPQHF TGTGCCAGCAGCTACGTACAGCCCAATCAGCCCCAGCATTTT
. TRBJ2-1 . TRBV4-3 CASSQVRGTFYNEQFF TGCGCCAGCAGCCAAGTTAGGGGGACCTTCTACAATGAGCAGTTCTTC
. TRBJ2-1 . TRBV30 CAWSVREAYNEQFF TGTGCCTGGAGTGTAAGGGAGGCCTACAATGAGCAGTTCTTC
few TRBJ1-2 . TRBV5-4 CASSRNFRGGYTF TGTGCCAGCAGCCGAAATTTCAGGGGCGGCTACACCTTC
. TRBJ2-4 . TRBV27 CASSLRELLAKNIQYF TGTGCCAGCAGTTTGAGAGAATTACTAGCCAAAAACATTCAGTACTTC
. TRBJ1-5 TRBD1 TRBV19 CASSMGQGGQPQHF TGTGCCAGTAGTATGGGACAGGGAGGGCAGCCCCAGCATTTT
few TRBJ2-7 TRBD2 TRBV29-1 CSVGRGLAGAMYEQYF TGCAGCGTTGGGCGGGGGTTAGCGGGAGCAATGTACGAGCAGTACTTC
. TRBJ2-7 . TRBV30 CAWDAGSYEQYF TGTGCCTGGGACGCGGGGTCCTACGAGCAGTACTTC
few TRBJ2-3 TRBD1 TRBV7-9 CASSPDRTPTDTQYF TGTGCCAGCAGCCCGGACAGGACTCCCACAGATACGCAGTATTTT
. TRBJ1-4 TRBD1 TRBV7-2 CASSFRQGTNEKLFF TGTGCCAGCAGCTTCCGACAGGGAACTAATGAAAAACTGTTTTTT
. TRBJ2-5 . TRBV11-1 CASSDRFGVETQYF TGTGCCAGCAGCGACCGGTTCGGAGTCGAGACCCAGTACTTC
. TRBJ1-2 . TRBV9 CASSVGGRGDYGYTF TGTGCCAGCAGCGTAGGGGGGAGGGGGGACTATGGCTACACCTTC
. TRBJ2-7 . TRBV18 CASSPTGYEQYF TGTGCCAGCTCACCGACAGGTTACGAGCAGTACTTC
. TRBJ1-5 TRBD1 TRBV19 CASSSYPGTGTGNQPQHF TGTGCCAGTAGTTCTTATCCCGGGACAGGGACTGGCAATCAGCCCCAGCATTTT
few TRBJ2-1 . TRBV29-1 CSVRQDSYNEQFF TGCAGCGTTCGACAGGACTCCTACAATGAGCAGTTCTTC
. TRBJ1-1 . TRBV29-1 CSVEDPTGSTEAFF TGCAGCGTTGAAGATCCCACAGGCTCGACTGAAGCTTTCTTT
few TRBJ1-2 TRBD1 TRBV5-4 CASSFRQGLNYGYTF TGTGCCAGCAGCTTCCGACAGGGCCTTAACTATGGCTACACCTTC
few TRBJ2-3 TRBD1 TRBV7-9 CASSSPGQGADTQYF TGTGCCAGCAGCTCCCCGGGACAGGGTGCAGATACGCAGTATTTT
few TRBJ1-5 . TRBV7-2 CASTGTVSNQPQHF TGTGCCAGCACCGGGACTGTGAGCAATCAGCCCCAGCATTTT
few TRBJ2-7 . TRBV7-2 CASSLVLGLYEQYF TGTGCCAGCAGCTTAGTTCTGGGGCTCTACGAGCAGTACTTC
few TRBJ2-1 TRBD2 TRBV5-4 CASSLTSGGPSAQFF TGTGCCAGCAGCTTGACTAGCGGGGGCCCATCCGCGCAGTTCTTC
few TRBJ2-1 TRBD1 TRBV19 CASTLGDRNSAEQFF TGTGCCAGTACCCTAGGGGACAGGAATTCGGCAGAGCAGTTCTTC
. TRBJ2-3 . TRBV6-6 CASSSPTQSDTQYF TGTGCCAGCAGTTCCCCGACACAGTCAGATACGCAGTATTTT
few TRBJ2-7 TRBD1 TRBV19 CASSTRTGYYEQYF TGTGCCAGTAGTACCAGGACAGGGTACTACGAGCAGTACTTC
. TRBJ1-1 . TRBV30 CAWMFRGVNTEAFF TGTGCCTGGATGTTCCGGGGGGTGAACACTGAAGCTTTCTTT
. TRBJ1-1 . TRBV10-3 CAISDSPAEAFF TGTGCCATCAGTGATTCGCCGGCTGAAGCTTTCTTT
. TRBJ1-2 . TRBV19 CASSTRQVYGYTF TGTGCCAGTAGTACGCGACAGGTATATGGCTACACCTTC
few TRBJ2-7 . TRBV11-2 CASSPFGSAPYEQYF TGTGCCAGCAGCCCCTTCGGGTCGGCCCCCTACGAGCAGTACTTC
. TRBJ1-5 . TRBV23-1 CASGSRGPPPNQPQHF TGCGCCAGCGGATCCCGAGGGCCCCCCCCGAATCAGCCCCAGCATTTT
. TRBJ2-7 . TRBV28 CASSSRVYEQYF TGTGCCAGCTCCTCGAGGGTCTACGAGCAGTACTTC
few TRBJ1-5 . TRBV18 CASSPDESQPQHF TGTGCCAGCTCACCCGATGAGTCTCAGCCCCAGCATTTT
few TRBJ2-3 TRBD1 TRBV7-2 CASSLGQASAQYF TGTGCCAGCAGCCTCGGACAGGCAAGCGCGCAGTATTTT
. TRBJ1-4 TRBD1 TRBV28 CASSSSDRGGEKLFF TGTGCCAGCAGTTCCTCGGACAGGGGAGGGGAAAAACTGTTTTTT
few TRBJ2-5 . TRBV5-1 CASSLTGEETQYF TGCGCCAGCAGCTTAACGGGGGAAGAGACCCAGTACTTC